This T cell receptor beta chain was obtained from a study of T cell repertoires in cytomegalovirus infection. Study details: It can be stated that public TCR beta signatures indicated CMV infection as well as a matching HLA type.

This clonotype was counted only a few times. TCRdb independently ran MiXCR on the reads; one entry per CDR3 protein. The table lists around 740,000 distinct CDR3 sequences, 35% to 45% of them singletons. This CDR3 has 18 residues. V shed 3 bases, J shed 2 bases, and the junction held 13 bases outside the gene matches. Per the germline V gene, CDR1 is MNHNY and CDR2 is SVGAGI (reference sequence). The chain employs TRBV6-6 and TRBJ2-3, with 8 bases lining up with TRBD1. This TCR came from a human donor in good health (CMV status not recorded). Some clones in this sample may be carry-over from other donors' samples. The material sequenced was PBMCs. The CDR3 coding sequence is TGTGCCAGCAGTTATCTTTCGGGTCAGGGGGCGGCCACAGATACGCAGTATTTT. Amino acids: CASSYLSGQGAATDTQYF.